Below, 12 T cell receptor beta chains from the same sample are listed, as sequenced in a study of T-cell memory formation after mild COVID-19. Using its own MiXCR run on the 5' RACE reads, TCRdb lists one record per CDR3 protein. The sample lists a few hundred thousand distinct CDR3 sequences, approximately 16% occurring once. The sample consisted of PBMCs or a T cell subset sorted from them (not recorded which). These receptors all stem from a man aged 18 to 35 who had mild COVID-19 (a few samples of this study predate the infection). Cell type and time point are not known.

The genes are TRBV5-1 and TRBJ2-3, with 8 bases matching TRBD2. The CDR3 covers 15 residues. V was pared by 4 bases and J by 0 bases, with 4 bases of the junction left unmatched. CDR1 is SGHRS and CDR2 is YFSETQ in the germline V gene. CDR3 DNA: TGCGCCAGCAGCAGAGGACTAGCTAGCACAGATACGCAGTATTTT. Translation: CASSRGLASTDTQYF.

The chain uses TRBV20-1 and TRBJ1-1; possible D gene TRBD1, 5 bases. V was cut by 3 bases and J by 0 bases, with 14 bases left in between. The CDR3 has 15 residues. Per the germline V gene, CDR1 is DFQATT and CDR2 is SNEGSKA (reference sequence). In DNA form, the CDR3 reads TGCAGTGCTAGCCTTACCCGGGGGATGAACACTGAAGCTTTCTTT. Residues: CSASLTRGMNTEAFF.

This clonotype occurred a few times. V and J are TRBV11-2 and TRBJ1-2; 10 bases match TRBD1. The CDR3 has 14 amino acids. Per germline, CDR1 SGHAT and CDR2 FQNNGV. V was pared by 3 bases and J by 8 bases, with 6 bases of the junction left unmatched. CDR3 sequence reads: CASSFLDRGSGYTF. As DNA, the CDR3 is TGTGCCAGCAGCTTTCTGGACAGGGGGTCCGGCTACACCTTC.

Written as DNA, the CDR3 is TGTGCCACCTTCAACAGGGGGTTTGGCTACACCTTC. Protein product: CATFNRGFGYTF. V usage is TRBV2 and J usage is TRBJ1-2; 8 positions agree with TRBD1. The CDR3 loop spans 12 amino acids. CDR1 and CDR2 from the germline V gene are SNHLY and FYNNEI. V shed 10 bases and J 7 bases; nucleotides not matched to a gene: 8.

A few counts support this clonotype. The chain is built from TRBV4-3 and TRBJ2-7, with D perhaps matching TRBD1 (5 bases). Germline values: CDR1 LGHNA, CDR2 YSLEER. Trimming pared 0 bases from V and 0 bases from J, leaving 18 bases between. This CDR3 is 18 amino acids long. The CDR3 DNA is TGCGCCAGCAGCCAAGATCCCGGCGTGGGCAGGGACTCCTACGAGCAGTACGTC. Its protein is CASSQDPGVGRDSYEQYV.

The chain recombines TRBV2 with TRBJ2-5, with 7 bases fitting TRBD1. V lost 7 bases and J lost 1; bases outside the gene matches: 3. This CDR3 contains 13 residues. The germline V gene has CDR1 SNHLY and CDR2 FYNNEI. This chain's CDR3 is CASTGQPQETQYF. CDR3 nucleotide sequence: TGTGCCAGCACGGGACAGCCCCAAGAGACCCAGTACTTC.

The rearrangement joins TRBV6-2 or TRBV6-3 to TRBJ1-2; perhaps TRBD1 as D (6 bases). V lost 2 bases and J lost 0, with 10 bases in between. This CDR3 region has 15 residues. In germline, CDR1 is MNHEY, CDR2 SVGEGT. DNA for the CDR3: TGTGCCAGCAGTTACGGGACATACACTAACTATGGCTACACCTTC. Its translation is CASSYGTYTNYGYTF.

This clonotype was observed at least ten times. This chain connects TRBV7-2 to TRBJ1-6; maybe TRBD1 (6 bases). V was clipped by 1 base and J by 10 bases, with 14 bases between them. Germline values: CDR1 SGHTA, CDR2 FQGNSA. The CDR3 length is 15 residues. This CDR3 reads CASSLEGVASSPLHF. CDR3 in DNA: TGTGCCAGCAGCTTAGAGGGGGTCGCCTCGTCACCCCTCCACTTT.

This clonotype has more than one count but fewer than ten. The genes are TRBV10-3 and TRBJ1-2; D is undetermined. Trimming took off 0 bases at V and 3 bases at J, with 8 bases between the two ends. Per germline, CDR1 ENHRY and CDR2 SYGVKD. The CDR3 loop spans 14 amino acids. The chain's CDR3 is CAISESDAHYGYTF. The CDR3 DNA reads TGTGCCATCAGTGAGTCAGACGCGCACTATGGCTACACCTTC.

The gene calls are TRBV12-3 or TRBV12-4 and TRBJ2-5, with D uncertain. Deletions cut 6 bases from V and 9 bases from J, with 17 bases between. CDR3 length equals 13 residues. The CDR3 DNA reads as TGTGCCAGCAGCCCCCATACCCGCGCGCCCCAGTACTTC. Its translation is CASSPHTRAPQYF.

The chain links TRBV7-9 to TRBJ1-5; D call uncertain. Germline V gene data show CDR1 as SEHNR and CDR2 as FQNEAQ (reference sequence). The CDR3 runs to 12 residues. V dropped 6 bases and J dropped 7 bases, with 10 bases sitting between them. The CDR3 protein is CASSRGVQPQHF. The CDR3 DNA reads as TGTGCCAGCAGTCGCGGCGTGCAGCCCCAGCATTTT.

This clonotype has just a few counts. The V call is TRBV10-3, the J call TRBJ1-1; weak D call: TRBD1 (6 bases). V was cut by 11 bases and J by 5 bases, with 21 bases left in between. The CDR3 spans 14 residues. The germline gives CDR1 ENHRY, CDR2 SYGVKD. The DNA for the CDR3 is TGTGCCTCAGGGGATGTAGGGGCTGGGACTGAAGCTTTCTTT. It yields the protein CASGDVGAGTEAFF.